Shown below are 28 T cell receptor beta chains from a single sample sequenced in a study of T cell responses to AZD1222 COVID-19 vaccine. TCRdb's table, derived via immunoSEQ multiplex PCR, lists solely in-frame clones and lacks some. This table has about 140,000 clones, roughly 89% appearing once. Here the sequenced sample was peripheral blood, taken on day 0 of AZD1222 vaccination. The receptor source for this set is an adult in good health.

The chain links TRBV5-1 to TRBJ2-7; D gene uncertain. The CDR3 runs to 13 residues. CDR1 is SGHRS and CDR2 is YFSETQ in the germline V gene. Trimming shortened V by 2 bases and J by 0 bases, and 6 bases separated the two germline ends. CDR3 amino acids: CASSFSSSYEQYF. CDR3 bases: TGCGCCAGCAGCTTTTCGAGCTCCTACGAGCAGTACTTC.

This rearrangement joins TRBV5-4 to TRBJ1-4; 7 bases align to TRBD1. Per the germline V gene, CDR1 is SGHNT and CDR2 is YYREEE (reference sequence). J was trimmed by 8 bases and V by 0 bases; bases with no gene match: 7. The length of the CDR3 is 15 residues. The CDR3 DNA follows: TGTGCCAGCAGCTTGGCAGGGGGGGCGCGCGAAAAACTGTTTTTT. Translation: CASSLAGGAREKLFF. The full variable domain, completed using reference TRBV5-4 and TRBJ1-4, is ETGVTQSPTHLIKTRGQQVTLRCSSQSGHNTVSWYQQALGQGPQFIFQYYREEENGRGNFPPRFSGLQFPNYSSELNVNALELDDSALYLCASSLAGGAREKLFFGSGTQLSVL.

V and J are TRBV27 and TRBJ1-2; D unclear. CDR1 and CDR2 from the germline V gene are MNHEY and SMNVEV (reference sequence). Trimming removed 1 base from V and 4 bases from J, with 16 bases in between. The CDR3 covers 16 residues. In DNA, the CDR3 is TGTGCCAGCAGTTTATTTTTCGGCAAAAATGTCTATGGCTACACCTTC. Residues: CASSLFFGKNVYGYTF.

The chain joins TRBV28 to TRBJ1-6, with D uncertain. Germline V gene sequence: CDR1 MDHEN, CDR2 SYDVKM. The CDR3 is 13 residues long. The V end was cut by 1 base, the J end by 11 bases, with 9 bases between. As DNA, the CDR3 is TGTGCCAGCAGTTTATTAGAGGCAGCACCCCTCCACTTT. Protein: CASSLLEAAPLHF. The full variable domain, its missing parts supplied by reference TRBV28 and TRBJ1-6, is DVKVTQSSRYLVKRTGEKVFLECVQDMDHENMFWYRQDPGLGLRLIYFSYDVKMKEKGDIPEGYSVSREKKERFSLILESASTNQTSMYLCASSLLEAAPLHFGNGTRLTVT.

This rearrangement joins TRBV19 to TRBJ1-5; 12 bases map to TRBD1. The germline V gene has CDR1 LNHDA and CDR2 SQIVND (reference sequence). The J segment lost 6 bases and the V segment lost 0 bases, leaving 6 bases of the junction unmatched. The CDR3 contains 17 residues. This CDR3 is CASSIERGTGGIQPQHF. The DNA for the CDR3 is TGTGCCAGTAGTATAGAGAGAGGGACAGGGGGCATTCAGCCCCAGCATTTT.

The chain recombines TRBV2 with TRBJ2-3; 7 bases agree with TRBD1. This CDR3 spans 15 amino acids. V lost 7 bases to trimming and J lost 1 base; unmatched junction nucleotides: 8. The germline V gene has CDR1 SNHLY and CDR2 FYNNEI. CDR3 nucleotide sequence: TGTGCCAGCACGGGGACAGCACACCGCACAGATACGCAGTATTTT. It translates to CASTGTAHRTDTQYF.

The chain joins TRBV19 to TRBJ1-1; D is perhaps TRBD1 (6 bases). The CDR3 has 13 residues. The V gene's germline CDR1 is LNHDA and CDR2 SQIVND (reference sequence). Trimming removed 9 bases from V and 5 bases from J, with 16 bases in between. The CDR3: CASWGPPGTEAFF. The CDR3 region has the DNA TGTGCCAGCTGGGGGCCGCCGGGAACTGAAGCTTTCTTT.

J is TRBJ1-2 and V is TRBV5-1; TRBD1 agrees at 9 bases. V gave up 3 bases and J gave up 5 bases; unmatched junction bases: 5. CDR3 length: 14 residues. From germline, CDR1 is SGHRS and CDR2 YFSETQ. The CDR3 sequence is CASSSTGGPYGYTF. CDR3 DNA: TGCGCCAGCAGCTCGACAGGGGGGCCATATGGCTACACCTTC.

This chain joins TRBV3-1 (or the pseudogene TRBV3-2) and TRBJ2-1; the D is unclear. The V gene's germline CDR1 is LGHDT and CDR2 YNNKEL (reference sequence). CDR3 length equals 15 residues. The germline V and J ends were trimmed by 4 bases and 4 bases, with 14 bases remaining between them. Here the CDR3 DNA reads TGTGCCAGCAGCCGGTACCGGGTAGAGTACAATGAGCAGTTCTTC. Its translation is CASSRYRVEYNEQFF.

The DNA for the CDR3 is TGCGCCAGCAGTGAGTCGACTGGATTTACTGAAGCTTTCTTT. Its translation: CASSESTGFTEAFF. The genes are TRBV10-1 and TRBJ1-1; no clear D gene. Germline values: CDR1 WNHNN, CDR2 SYGVQD (reference sequence). The CDR3 contains 14 residues. V lost 0 bases, J lost 5 bases, and 10 bases lay in between.

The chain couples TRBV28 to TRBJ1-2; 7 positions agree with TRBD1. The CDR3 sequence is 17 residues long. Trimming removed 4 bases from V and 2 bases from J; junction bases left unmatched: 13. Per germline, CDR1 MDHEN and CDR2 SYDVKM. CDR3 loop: CASSSPDAGTVNYGYTF. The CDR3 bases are TGTGCCAGCAGTTCGCCCGATGCCGGGACAGTCAACTATGGCTACACCTTC.

DNA for the CDR3: TGTGCCAGCAGTGAACAGGGGGCCTCAGCGGATACGCAGTATTTT. This gives the protein CASSEQGASADTQYF. The genes are TRBV28 and TRBJ2-3, with 9 bases identical to TRBD1. The CDR3 extends over 15 amino acids. The germline V gene encodes CDR1 MDHEN and CDR2 SYDVKM. With 5 bases clipped from V and 6 bases from J, the junction kept 9 bases outside the gene matches.

The CDR3 spells CASSLASQGNEKLFF. CDR3 sequence (DNA): TGTGCCAGCAGCTTAGCGTCCCAGGGGAATGAAAAACTGTTTTTT. V is TRBV7-2 and J is TRBJ1-4; TRBD1 is a possible D gene (6 bases). V lost 0 bases to trimming and J lost 5 bases, with 10 bases between them. In germline, CDR1 is SGHTA, CDR2 FQGNSA. The CDR3 consists of 15 residues.

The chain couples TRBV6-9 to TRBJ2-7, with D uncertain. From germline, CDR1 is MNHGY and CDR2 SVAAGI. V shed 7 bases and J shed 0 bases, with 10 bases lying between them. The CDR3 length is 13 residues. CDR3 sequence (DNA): TGTGCCAGCATCCCCCAGGTCTCCTACGAGCAGTACTTC. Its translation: CASIPQVSYEQYF.

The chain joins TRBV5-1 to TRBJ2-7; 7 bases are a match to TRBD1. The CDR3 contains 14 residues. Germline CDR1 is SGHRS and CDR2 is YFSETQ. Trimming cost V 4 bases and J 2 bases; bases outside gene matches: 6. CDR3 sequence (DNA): TGCGCCAGCAGCATTGGGACAGCCACCTACGAGCAGTACTTC. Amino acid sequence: CASSIGTATYEQYF.

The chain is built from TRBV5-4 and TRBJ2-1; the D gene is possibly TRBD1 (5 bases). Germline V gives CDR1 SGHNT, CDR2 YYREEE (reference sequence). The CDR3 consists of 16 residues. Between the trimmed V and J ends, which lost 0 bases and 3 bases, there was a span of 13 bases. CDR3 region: CASSLVTGDIYNEQFF. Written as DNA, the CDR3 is TGTGCCAGCAGCTTGGTTACAGGAGATATCTACAATGAGCAGTTCTTC. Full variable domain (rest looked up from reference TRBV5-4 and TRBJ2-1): ETGVTQSPTHLIKTRGQQVTLRCSSQSGHNTVSWYQQALGQGPQFIFQYYREEENGRGNFPPRFSGLQFPNYSSELNVNALELDDSALYLCASSLVTGDIYNEQFFGPGTRLTVL.

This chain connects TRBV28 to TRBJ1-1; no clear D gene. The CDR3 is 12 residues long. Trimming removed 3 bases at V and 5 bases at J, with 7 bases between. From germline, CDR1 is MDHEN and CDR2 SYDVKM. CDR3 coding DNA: TGTGCCAGCAGTTTGTTGAGGACTGAAGCTTTCTTT. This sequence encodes CASSLLRTEAFF.

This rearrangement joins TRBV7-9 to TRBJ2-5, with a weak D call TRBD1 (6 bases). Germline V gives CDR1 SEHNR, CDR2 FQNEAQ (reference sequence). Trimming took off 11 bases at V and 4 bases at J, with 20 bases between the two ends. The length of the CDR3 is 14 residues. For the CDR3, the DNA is TGTGCCGGAGACGGGGCAGGGGCCCGAGAGACCCAGTACTTC. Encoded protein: CAGDGAGARETQYF.

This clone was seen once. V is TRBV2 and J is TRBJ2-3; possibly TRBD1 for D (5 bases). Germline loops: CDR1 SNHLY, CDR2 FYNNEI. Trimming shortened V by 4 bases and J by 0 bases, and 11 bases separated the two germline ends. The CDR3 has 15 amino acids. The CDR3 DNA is TGTGCCAGCAGTGGGGGCACTACTAGCACAGATACGCAGTATTTT. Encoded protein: CASSGGTTSTDTQYF.

CDR3 sequence reads: CASSLVLAGPTDTQYF. DNA for the CDR3: TGTGCCAGCAGCTTAGTACTAGCGGGGCCCACAGATACGCAGTATTTT. The V and J genes are TRBV7-9 and TRBJ2-3; 10 bases match TRBD2. The CDR3 has 16 amino acids. Germline V gene sequence: CDR1 SEHNR, CDR2 FQNEAQ (reference sequence). V shed 1 base, J shed 2 bases, and the junction held 3 bases outside the gene matches.

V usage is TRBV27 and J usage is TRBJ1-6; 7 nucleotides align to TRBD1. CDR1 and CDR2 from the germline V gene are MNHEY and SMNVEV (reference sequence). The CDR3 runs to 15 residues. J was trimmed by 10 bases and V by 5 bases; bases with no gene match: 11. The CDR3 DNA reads TGTGCCAGCAGTAGACAGGGAACCCCGTCCTCACCCCTCCACTTT. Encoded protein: CASSRQGTPSSPLHF.

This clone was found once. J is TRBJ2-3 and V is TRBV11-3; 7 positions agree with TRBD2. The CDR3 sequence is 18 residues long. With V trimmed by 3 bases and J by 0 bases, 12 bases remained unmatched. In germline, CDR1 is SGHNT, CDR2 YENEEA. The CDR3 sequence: CASSLGLAAYPSTDTQYF. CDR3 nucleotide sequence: TGTGCCAGCAGCTTGGGGCTAGCGGCATACCCTAGCACAGATACGCAGTATTTT.

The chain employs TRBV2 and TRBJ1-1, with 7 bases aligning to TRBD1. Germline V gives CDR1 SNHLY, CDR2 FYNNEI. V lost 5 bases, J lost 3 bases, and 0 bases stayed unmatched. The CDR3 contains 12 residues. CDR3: CASSTGDTEAFF. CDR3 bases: TGTGCCAGCAGTACAGGGGACACTGAAGCTTTCTTT.

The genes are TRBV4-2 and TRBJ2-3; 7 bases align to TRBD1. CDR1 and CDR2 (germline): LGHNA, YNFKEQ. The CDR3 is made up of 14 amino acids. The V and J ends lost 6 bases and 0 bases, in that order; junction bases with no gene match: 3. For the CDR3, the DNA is TGTGCCAGCAGAGGGGACAGTAGCACAGATACGCAGTATTTT. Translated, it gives CASRGDSSTDTQYF.

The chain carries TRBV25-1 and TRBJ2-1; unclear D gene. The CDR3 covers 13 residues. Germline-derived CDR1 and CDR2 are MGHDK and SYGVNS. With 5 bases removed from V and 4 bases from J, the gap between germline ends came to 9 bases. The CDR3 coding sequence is TGTGCCAGCAGTACGGCAGGTTACAATGAGCAGTTCTTC. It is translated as CASSTAGYNEQFF.

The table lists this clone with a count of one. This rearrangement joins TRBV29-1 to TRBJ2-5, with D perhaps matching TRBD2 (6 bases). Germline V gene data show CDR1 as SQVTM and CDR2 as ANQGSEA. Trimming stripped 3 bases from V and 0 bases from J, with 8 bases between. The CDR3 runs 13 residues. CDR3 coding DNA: TGCAGCGTTGAGGAGGGCTACCAAGAGACCCAGTACTTC. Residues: CSVEEGYQETQYF.

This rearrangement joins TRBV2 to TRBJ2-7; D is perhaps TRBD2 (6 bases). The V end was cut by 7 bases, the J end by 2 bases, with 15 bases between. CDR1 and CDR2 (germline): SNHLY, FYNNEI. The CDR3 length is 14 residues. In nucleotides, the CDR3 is TGTGCCAGCACCGTACAGCGGGCCGCCTACGAGCAGTACTTC. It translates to CASTVQRAAYEQYF.

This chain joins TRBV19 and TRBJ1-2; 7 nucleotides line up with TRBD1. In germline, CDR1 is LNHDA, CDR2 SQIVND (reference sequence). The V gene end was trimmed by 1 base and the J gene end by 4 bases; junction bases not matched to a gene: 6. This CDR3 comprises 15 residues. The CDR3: CASSIGRTGSYGYTF. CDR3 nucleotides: TGTGCCAGTAGTATAGGACGGACAGGCTCCTATGGCTACACCTTC.